This T cell receptor beta chain was captured in a study of CD8+CD57+ T cells in acquired aplastic anemia. Study in general: Across the sorted CD4+ and CD8+ cells, DNA amounts averaged about 3.2 ug. Healthy-donor CD4+ cells averaged around 10 million reads.

For CDR3 and TCR beta VDJ profiling, genomic DNA was the template used. TCRdb redid the calling of the reads with MiXCR, one entry per CDR3 protein. This table holds around 400,000 distinct CDR3 sequences, just under 70% found once. The V gene's germline CDR1 is SGHTS and CDR2 YDEGEE. Trimming shortened V by 4 bases and J by 3 bases, and 14 bases separated the two germline ends. The CDR3 consists of 14 residues. The chain links TRBV5-8 to TRBJ2-7, with D possibly being TRBD1 or TRBD2 (5 bases each). The sequenced sample was sorted CD4+, CD8+, or CD8+CD57+ T cells (not recorded which) from PBMCs. The sequence derives from a human donor in good health, serving as a control. CDR3 nucleotides: TGTGCCAGCAGCCCCGGGACCGAGAGCTACGAGCAGTACTTC. This sequence encodes CASSPGTESYEQYF.